The clone carrying this TCR beta chain was counted between two and nine times. This sample was included in a study of T cell changes during pregnancy in multiple sclerosis. Here immunoSEQ multiplex PCR was the method, and the copy in TCRdb shows in-frame clones only, minus some. Among about 40,000 clones listed, approximately 90% were seen once. This sequence originates from a female donor with multiple sclerosis, enrolled in a pregnancy study. Sequences were derived from peripheral blood, sampled before pregnancy.

This chain's CDR3 is CASSPTSGRGSYNEQFF. CDR3 in DNA: TGTGCCAGCAGCCCGACTAGCGGGAGAGGGTCCTACAATGAGCAGTTCTTC. The chain employs TRBV7-9 and TRBJ2-1; 12 positions agree with TRBD2. The V gene end was trimmed by 5 bases and the J gene end by 1 base; junction bases not matched to a gene: 6. Per the germline V gene, CDR1 is SEHNR and CDR2 is FQNEAQ (reference sequence). CDR3 length equals 17 residues.